The 27 T cell receptor beta chains given below trace back to one sample, sequenced in a study of T cells in Graves' hyperthyroidism and ophthalmopathy. Authors of the study amplified TCR beta CDR3 regions from RNA transcripts. The TCR CDR3 was amplified in a first-round RT-PCR using the HTBI primer set. A single record per CDR3 protein comes from TCRdb applying MiXCR to the multiplex PCR reads. The data contain under 300,000 distinct CDR3 sequences, 20% to 25% of them seen just once; the ten biggest clones take up around 65%. The source material was blood. The source is a man aged 30 to 45 with Graves' ophthalmopathy.

As to this clonotype: The junction shows a germline mismatch at one end, possibly a read error. This rearrangement joins TRBV7-6 to TRBJ2-1; 7 bases match TRBD2. The CDR3 has 12 residues. CDR1 is SGHVS and CDR2 is FNYEAQ in the germline V gene. CDR3 in DNA: TGCGCCAGCAGCCAAGCTGGCGGGAGAGGGTTCTTC. This encodes CASSQAGGRGFF.

This clonotype turned up a few times. The J gene is TRBJ1-4, the V gene TRBV4-1; D not certain. V was shortened by 1 base and J by 7 bases, with 13 bases between the two germline ends. This CDR3 contains 15 residues. Germline values: CDR1 MGHRA, CDR2 YSYEKL. DNA of the CDR3: TGCGCCAGCAGCCAAGTTGGCAGGCAAGGTGAAAAACTGTTTTTT. It translates to CASSQVGRQGEKLFF.

The chain is built from TRBV24-1 and TRBJ2-3, with D possibly being TRBD2 (6 bases). CDR1 KGHDR and CDR2 SFDVKD come from the germline V gene. This CDR3 is built from 15 residues. V was pared by 6 bases and J by 2 bases, with 14 bases between. The CDR3: CATSSTGDVTDTQYF. Written as DNA, the CDR3 is TGTGCCACCAGTTCCACGGGGGATGTCACAGATACGCAGTATTTT.

The V gene is TRBV2, the J gene TRBJ2-2; 7 positions agree with TRBD1. V lost 8 bases, J lost 2 bases, and 8 bases stayed unmatched. This CDR3 has 15 amino acids. Germline CDR1 reads SNHLY; CDR2 reads FYNNEI. This CDR3 reads CASRTGVGNTGELFF. The DNA of the CDR3 is TGTGCCAGCCGCACAGGGGTCGGAAACACCGGGGAGCTGTTTTTT.

This clonotype was observed at least ten times. The rearrangement joins TRBV30 to TRBJ2-7; unclear D gene. CDR1 is GTSNPN, CDR2 SVGIG, per germline (reference sequence). This CDR3 contains 11 residues. The V gene lost 4 bases and the J gene lost 6 bases, with 10 bases spanning the gap. The CDR3 bases are TGTGCCTGGATGGGCTTGGGCGAGCAGTACTTC. Its protein is CAWMGLGEQYF. Full variable domain (remainder filled in from reference TRBV30 and TRBJ2-7): SQTIHQWPATLVQPVGSPLSLECTVEGTSNPNLYWYRQAAGRGLQLLFYSVGIGQISSEVPQNLSASRPQDRQFILSSKKLLLSDSGFYLCAWMGLGEQYFGPGTRLTVT.

This clonotype has a single count. This may stem from a read error, because a much larger clone lies one nucleotide away. The chain links TRBV11-2 to TRBJ2-5; 9 bases map to TRBD2. CDR3 size: 16 residues. The ends lost 5 bases at V and 1 base at J; junction bases unmatched: 8. The V gene's germline CDR1 is SGHAT and CDR2 FQNNGV. DNA of the CDR3: TGTGCCAGCAGCATCGGGACTAGCCCCTGCCAAGAGACCCAGTACTTC. This sequence encodes CASSIGTSPCQETQYF.

The chain employs TRBV11-2 and TRBJ2-5; 14 bases are a match to TRBD2. V lost 5 bases to trimming and J lost 1 base; unmatched junction nucleotides: 3. Germline V gives CDR1 SGHAT, CDR2 FQNNGV. CDR3 length: 16 residues. The CDR3 protein is CASSPGTSGGQETQYF. CDR3 bases: TGTGCCAGCAGCCCTGGGACTAGCGGGGGCCAAGAGACCCAGTACTTC.

This clonotype was observed a few times. V gene TRBV7-8 combines with J gene TRBJ2-3, with 12 bases that match TRBD2. This CDR3 is built from 17 residues. CDR1 and CDR2 from the germline V gene are SGHVS and FQNEAQ. V gave up 0 bases and J gave up 5 bases; unmatched junction bases: 6. CDR3 bases: TGTGCCAGCAGCTTAGCCCCGACTAGCGGGAGTAAAGATACGCAGTATTTT. Protein sequence: CASSLAPTSGSKDTQYF. Together with reference TRBV7-8 and TRBJ2-3, the CDR3 gives the full variable domain: GAGVSQSPRYKVAKRGQDVALRCDPISGHVSLFWYQQALGQGPEFLTYFQNEAQLDKSGLPSDRFFAERPEGSVSTLKIQRTQQEDSAVYLCASSLAPTSGSKDTQYFGPGTRLTVL.

J is TRBJ2-3 and V is TRBV24-1; D is possibly TRBD2 (6 bases). Germline V gene data show CDR1 as KGHDR and CDR2 as SFDVKD. This CDR3 comprises 16 residues. V lost 4 bases, J lost 0 bases, and 13 bases lay in between. CDR3 nucleotide sequence: TGTGCCACCAGTGACCCGGGACGGGAGAGCACAGATACGCAGTATTTT. It is translated as CATSDPGRESTDTQYF.

In its sample, this clonotype was seen many times. The V call is TRBV2, the J call TRBJ2-1; D remains ambiguous. Per the germline V gene, CDR1 is SNHLY and CDR2 is FYNNEI. The CDR3 loop spans 12 amino acids. The V and J ends lost 1 base and 9 bases respectively, with 7 bases between them. The CDR3 region is CASSEELGEQFF. The DNA for the CDR3 is TGTGCCAGCAGTGAAGAGCTGGGTGAGCAGTTCTTC.

This clonotype was found once. J is TRBJ2-1 and V is TRBV27; D possibly corresponds to TRBD2 (5 bases). Germline V gives CDR1 MNHEY, CDR2 SMNVEV (reference sequence). V lost 5 bases and J lost 0, with 11 bases in between. The CDR3 is made up of 15 amino acids. The CDR3 bases are TGTGCCAGCAGTCGACCCCGGGACTCCTACAATGAGCAGTTCTTC. As protein: CASSRPRDSYNEQFF.

The genes are TRBV5-1 and TRBJ1-4; 7 bases line up with TRBD1. Germline-derived CDR1 and CDR2 are SGHRS and YFSETQ. The CDR3 covers 14 residues. V was clipped by 3 bases and J by 6 bases; unmatched bases: 5. Written as DNA, the CDR3 is TGCGCCAGCAGCTCCAGGGGGGGGGATGAAAAACTGTTTTTT. Translating gives CASSSRGGDEKLFF.

This clonotype was seen at least ten times. The chain combines TRBV12-3 or TRBV12-4 with TRBJ2-7; the D gene is possibly TRBD1 (5 bases). V dropped 4 bases and J dropped 2 bases, with 9 bases sitting between them. CDR3 size: 13 residues. The CDR3: CASSSDTTYEQYF. In DNA, the CDR3 is TGTGCCAGCAGTTCGGACACAACCTACGAGCAGTACTTC.

CDR3 in DNA: TGTGCCAGCAGCTCCCGACGGGGTCGAACTGAAGCTTTCTTT. Translating it yields CASSSRRGRTEAFF. The chain uses TRBV7-2 and TRBJ1-1; no reliable D call. Trimming took off 4 bases at V and 5 bases at J, with 14 bases between the two ends. CDR1 is SGHTA, CDR2 FQGNSA, per germline. The CDR3 contains 14 residues.

This clonotype showed up many times. The chain combines TRBV18 with TRBJ2-1, with D perhaps matching TRBD2 (6 bases). The V and J ends lost 1 base and 9 bases respectively, with 16 bases between them. Germline CDR1 is KGHSH and CDR2 is LQKENI. The CDR3 totals 15 residues. The CDR3 sequence: CASSPRRERFGEQFF. Here the CDR3 DNA reads TGTGCCAGCTCACCACGGAGGGAGCGGTTCGGTGAGCAGTTCTTC.

This chain joins TRBV19 and TRBJ2-1; 9 bases match TRBD1. The CDR3 extends over 15 amino acids. Germline CDR1 is LNHDA and CDR2 is SQIVND (reference sequence). With V trimmed by 7 bases and J by 4 bases, 8 bases remained unmatched. The CDR3 region has the DNA TGTGCCAGTACTTACGACAGGGGGATATACAATGAGCAGTTCTTC. Protein: CASTYDRGIYNEQFF. The whole variable domain, remainder taken from reference TRBV19 and TRBJ2-1, is DGGITQSPKYLFRKEGQNVTLSCEQNLNHDAMYWYRQDPGQGLRLIYYSQIVNDFQKGDIAEGYSVSREKKESFPLTVTSAQKNPTAFYLCASTYDRGIYNEQFFGPGTRLTVL.

The sample holds many counts of this clonotype. The J gene is TRBJ2-7, the V gene TRBV30, with 8 positions matching TRBD2. This CDR3 region has 14 residues. Germline loops: CDR1 GTSNPN, CDR2 SVGIG (reference sequence). V gave up 1 base and J gave up 4 bases; unmatched junction bases: 6. CDR3 DNA: TGTGCCTGGAGTGGAGCCAGCGGGAGTTACGAGCAGTACTTC. Encoded protein: CAWSGASGSYEQYF.

CDR3 sequence (DNA): TGTGCCAGTAGTATATCCCGGACAGGATCGACAGATACGCAGTATTTT. Encoded protein: CASSISRTGSTDTQYF. V usage is TRBV19 and J usage is TRBJ2-3; TRBD1 matches at 7 bases. The CDR3 has 16 residues. J lost 3 bases, V lost 2 bases, and 8 bases had no gene match. Germline CDR1 is LNHDA and CDR2 is SQIVND (reference sequence).

This clonotype was counted many times. The V gene is TRBV7-9, the J gene TRBJ2-7, with TRBD2 matching 14 bases. The CDR3 totals 14 residues. V gave up 5 bases and J gave up 6 bases; unmatched junction bases: 3. The germline gives CDR1 SEHNR, CDR2 FQNEAQ (reference sequence). This CDR3 is CASSQGLAGGEQYF. The CDR3 nucleotides are TGTGCCAGCAGCCAAGGACTAGCGGGAGGCGAGCAGTACTTC.

Turning to this clonotype: The junction departs from the called germline gene at one end, perhaps through a read error. The CDR3 region is CASSYSGQGASRSPLHF. In nucleotides, the CDR3 is TGTGCCAGCAGTTACTCAGGACAGGGGGCTTCCAGGTCACCCCTCCACTTT. V and J are TRBV6-4 and TRBJ1-6; TRBD1 aligns across 11 bases. The CDR3 loop spans 17 amino acids. In germline, CDR1 is MRHNA, CDR2 SNTAGT.

This chain connects TRBV29-1 to TRBJ2-2, with 7 positions matching TRBD1. The germline V gene has CDR1 SQVTM and CDR2 ANQGSEA. The CDR3 contains 14 residues. After removal of 4 bases from V and 2 bases from J, the junction contained 4 bases not matched to a gene. CDR3 protein: CSVGRGTNTGELFF. CDR3 coding DNA: TGCAGCGTTGGCAGGGGGACAAACACCGGGGAGCTGTTTTTT.

This clonotype has at least ten counts. The rearrangement uses TRBV12-5 and TRBJ1-2; D unresolved. This CDR3 spans 12 amino acids. V lost 2 bases and J 8 bases, leaving 9 bases between the germline ends. In germline, CDR1 is LGHNT, CDR2 FRNRAP. The CDR3 DNA reads as TGTGCTAGTGGTTTGCTTGGGGTCGGCTACACCTTC. This gives the protein CASGLLGVGYTF. Supplemented by reference TRBV12-5 and TRBJ1-2, the full variable domain reads DARVTQTPRHKVTEMGQEVTMRCQPILGHNTVFWYRQTMMQGLELLAYFRNRAPLDDSGMPKDRFSAEMPDATLATLKIQPSEPRDSAVYFCASGLLGVGYTFGSGTRLTVV.

As for this clonotype: This may arise from a read error, as a much more abundant clone is one base away. The V gene is TRBV12-3 or TRBV12-4, the J gene TRBJ2-1, with 7 bases matching TRBD2. The CDR3 has 16 amino acids. V lost 6 bases to trimming and J lost 7 bases; unmatched junction nucleotides: 15. In DNA form, the CDR3 reads TGTGCCAGCAGCCCCTCCGGGACTGGCGGGAGAAATGAGCAGTTCTTC. Translated: CASSPSGTGGRNEQFF.

The V call is TRBV11-1, the J call TRBJ2-7; the match to TRBD1 covers 9 bases. After removal of 3 bases from V and 2 bases from J, the junction contained 5 bases not matched to a gene. The CDR3 runs 15 residues. Germline V gene lookup returns CDR1 SGHAT and CDR2 FQDESV (reference sequence). The CDR3 region has the DNA TGTGCCAGCAGCTTGACAGGGGGACCGACCTACGAGCAGTACTTC. Its translation: CASSLTGGPTYEQYF.

This clonotype was found many times. The J gene is TRBJ1-1, the V gene TRBV28; 8 nucleotides match TRBD1. Germline trimming cut 6 bases from V and 6 bases from J; bases unmatched to any gene: 9. The CDR3 has 14 amino acids. CDR1 and CDR2 (germline): MDHEN, SYDVKM. CDR3 sequence: CASRPGGAFPEAFF. The CDR3, as DNA: TGTGCCAGCAGGCCAGGGGGCGCTTTCCCTGAAGCTTTCTTT.

In its sample, this clonotype was seen a few times. The chain is built from TRBV27 and TRBJ1-6; D not certain. CDR1 is MNHEY, CDR2 SMNVEV, per germline (reference sequence). The V and J ends lost 2 bases and 11 bases respectively, with 7 bases between them. The CDR3 has 12 amino acids. Here the CDR3 DNA reads TGTGCCAGCAGTTTAGCCGGAGCACCCCTCCACTTT. This translates into CASSLAGAPLHF.

This clonotype occurred many times. The V gene is TRBV30, the J gene TRBJ1-2; no clear D gene. This CDR3 is built from 13 residues. Trimming shortened V by 3 bases and J by 3 bases, and 11 bases separated the two germline ends. The germline V gene has CDR1 GTSNPN and CDR2 SVGIG (reference sequence). The CDR3 is CAWSRQKYYGYTF. CDR3 sequence (DNA): TGTGCCTGGAGCAGACAAAAGTACTATGGCTACACCTTC.